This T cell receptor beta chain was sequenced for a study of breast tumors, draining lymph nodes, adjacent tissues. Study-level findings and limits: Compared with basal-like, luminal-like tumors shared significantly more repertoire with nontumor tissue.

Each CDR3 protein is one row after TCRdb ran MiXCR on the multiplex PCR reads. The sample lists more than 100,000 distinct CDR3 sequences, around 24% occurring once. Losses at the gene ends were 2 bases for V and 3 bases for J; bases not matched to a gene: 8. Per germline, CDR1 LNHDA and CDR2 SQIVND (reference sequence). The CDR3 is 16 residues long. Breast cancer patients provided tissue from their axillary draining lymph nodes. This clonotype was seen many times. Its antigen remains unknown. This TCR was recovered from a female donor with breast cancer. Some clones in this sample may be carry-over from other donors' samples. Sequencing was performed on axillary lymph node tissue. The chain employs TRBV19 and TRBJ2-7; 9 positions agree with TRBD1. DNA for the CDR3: TGTGCCAGTAGTATACAAACAGGGGGCACGGTCTACGAGCAGTACTTC. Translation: CASSIQTGGTVYEQYF.